This T cell receptor (beta chain) was found in a study of blood T cell repertoires in COVID-19. Cohorts were assigned according to the clinical history that participants reported. The CDR3 loop spans 15 amino acids. Germline-derived CDR1 and CDR2 are MDHEN and SYDVKM. Trimming cost V 6 bases and J 5 bases, with 20 bases left between them. Original handling: Reference gene primer amplification gave estimated nucleated cell counts. Here immunoSEQ multiplex PCR was the method, and the copy in TCRdb shows in-frame clones only, minus some. V, J and clone size were drawn from that table, and D and trimming were deduced from the DNA. The repertoire holds 140,000 or so clones, with approximately 84% as singletons.

This chain links TRBV28 with TRBJ2-7, with D possibly being TRBD2 (7 bases). This clonotype was obtained from a woman aged 50 to 60 with acute COVID-19. The sample consisted of PBMCs or T cells enriched from blood (not recorded which). The CDR3: CASSVYRRGGHEQYF. CDR3 nucleotides: TGTGCCAGCAGCGTATACAGGAGGGGGGGGCACGAGCAGTACTTC.